What follows are 26 T cell receptor beta chains derived from one specimen sequenced in a study of early T cells in non-severe SARS-CoV-2 infection. TCRdb re-called the 5' RACE reads through MiXCR, storing one row per CDR3 protein. The repertoire includes roughly 100,000 distinct CDR3 sequences, about 13% of them detected once, and 2% to 2.5% sits in the top ten. Material for sequencing was whole blood. These receptors were taken from an adult who was a healthcare worker with PCR-confirmed SARS-CoV-2 infection or an uninfected control (not recorded which).

On this clonotype itself: Just one base apart from a much larger clone, this may be a read error. The chain joins TRBV5-4 to TRBJ1-1, with TRBD1 identical over 7 bases. Germline CDR1 is SGHNT and CDR2 is YYREEE (reference sequence). The CDR3 contains 18 residues. CDR3: CASSFNNRGPLISSEAYF. DNA of the CDR3: TGTGCCAGCAGTTTCAACAACAGGGGCCCATTAATCTCCTCTGAAGCTTACTTT.

This clonotype was seen a handful of times. The chain employs TRBV9 and TRBJ1-3, with 10 bases lining up with TRBD1. V lost 4 bases and J lost 0; bases outside the gene matches: 4. Germline assignment: CDR1 SGDLS and CDR2 YYNGEE. The CDR3 is 16 residues long. CDR3 sequence (DNA): TGTGCCAGCAGCTGGGACAGGGGCGGCTCTGGAAACACCATATATTTT. Its protein is CASSWDRGGSGNTIYF. The variable domain in full, completed from reference TRBV9 and TRBJ1-3, reads DSGVTQTPKHLITATGQRVTLRCSPRSGDLSVYWYQQSLDQGLQFLIQYYNGEERAKGNILERFSAQQFPDLHSELNLSSLELGDSALYFCASSWDRGGSGNTIYFGEGSWLTVV.

The genes are TRBV5-1 and TRBJ2-7; D is possibly TRBD2 (5 bases). Germline assignment: CDR1 SGHRS and CDR2 YFSETQ. CDR3 length: 14 amino acids. The V and J ends lost 1 base and 3 bases respectively, with 11 bases between them. DNA of the CDR3: TGCGCCAGCAGCTTGTCACCGGGGAACTACGAGCAGTACTTC. It specifies CASSLSPGNYEQYF. The whole variable domain, filled in from reference TRBV5-1 and TRBJ2-7, reads KAGVTQTPRYLIKTRGQQVTLSCSPISGHRSVSWYQQTPGQGLQFLFEYFSETQRNKGNFPGRFSGRQFSNSRSEMNVSTLELGDSALYLCASSLSPGNYEQYFGPGTRLTVT.

The CDR3 nucleotides are TGTGCCAGTAGTATCGACAGGAAAGAGACCCAGTACTTC. Translation: CASSIDRKETQYF. The chain is built from TRBV19 and TRBJ2-5, with a possible D match to TRBD1 (6 bases). Germline CDR1 and CDR2: LNHDA and SQIVND (reference sequence). V lost 3 bases and J lost 3, with 8 bases in between. The CDR3 has 13 residues.

The rearrangement uses TRBV4-3 and TRBJ2-7; the match to TRBD2 covers 10 bases. Germline-derived CDR1 and CDR2 are LGHNA and YSLEER. CDR3 length: 15 residues. The trim removed 1 base at V and 4 bases at J, leaving 4 bases unmatched. This chain's CDR3 is CASSQASGGSYEQYF. Written as DNA, the CDR3 is TGCGCCAGCAGCCAAGCTAGCGGGGGTTCGTACGAGCAGTACTTC.

The table lists this clonotype with many counts. This chain connects TRBV18 to TRBJ2-3; D unresolved. Per germline, CDR1 KGHSH and CDR2 LQKENI. The V end was cut by 1 base, the J end by 0 bases, with 14 bases between. The CDR3 is made up of 17 amino acids. Here the CDR3 reads CASSPRGTLFSTDTQYF. The CDR3 DNA reads as TGTGCCAGCTCACCACGGGGAACCCTTTTCAGCACAGATACGCAGTATTTT.

In this sample, this clonotype turned up many times. V gene TRBV6-2 or TRBV6-3 combines with J gene TRBJ2-1; D ambiguous. CDR3 length equals 14 residues. CDR1 is MNHEY and CDR2 is SVGEGT in the germline V gene. V was trimmed by 0 bases and J by 7 bases, leaving 10 bases between them. CDR3 sequence reads: CASSYSNVRNEQFF. CDR3 sequence (DNA): TGTGCCAGCAGTTACTCGAATGTCCGGAATGAGCAGTTCTTC.

This clonotype was counted many times. The CDR3 spells CASRTGVSNQPQHF. The CDR3 DNA is TGTGCCAGCAGAACAGGAGTTAGCAATCAGCCCCAGCATTTT. The chain couples TRBV28 to TRBJ1-5; the D gene is possibly TRBD1 (5 bases). The germline V gene encodes CDR1 MDHEN and CDR2 SYDVKM. Trimming pared 6 bases from V and 0 bases from J, leaving 9 bases between. This CDR3 spans 14 amino acids.

This clonotype has a handful of counts. The rearrangement links TRBV7-9 to TRBJ2-7; D possibly corresponds to TRBD2 (5 bases). Germline-derived CDR1 and CDR2 are SEHNR and FQNEAQ (reference sequence). V shed 3 bases and J shed 5 bases, with 14 bases lying between them. This CDR3 region has 14 residues. Written as DNA, the CDR3 is TGTGCCAGCAGCTTCTCTAGCCTCGAGGACGAGCAGTACTTC. Translating it yields CASSFSSLEDEQYF.

The chain is built from TRBV21-1 and TRBJ2-5. TRBV21-1 has pseudogene status. The CDR3 length is 12 residues. Here the CDR3 reads CASSNIRETQYF. CDR3 nucleotides: TGTGCCAGCAGCAACATTCGGGAGACCCAGTACTTC.

This clonotype was seen ten or more times. This rearrangement joins TRBV24-1 to TRBJ2-1, with 8 bases fitting TRBD1. This CDR3 region has 16 residues. Germline V gene data show CDR1 as KGHDR and CDR2 as SFDVKD. The trim removed 3 bases at V and 5 bases at J, leaving 8 bases unmatched. In nucleotides, the CDR3 is TGTGCCACCAGTGATCCCGGCCACAGGGGGGACAATGAGCAGTTCTTC. It translates to CATSDPGHRGDNEQFF.

This clonotype occurred many times. The J gene is TRBJ2-1, the V gene TRBV3-1, with a possible D match to TRBD2 (6 bases). V was pared by 6 bases and J by 8 bases, with 17 bases between. Germline CDR1 is LGHDT and CDR2 is YNNKEL (reference sequence). This CDR3 is 14 amino acids long. Here the CDR3 reads CASRKRVFGYEQFF. The DNA for the CDR3 is TGTGCCAGCAGAAAGCGGGTGTTCGGCTATGAGCAGTTCTTC.

In this sample, this clonotype turned up a few times. Its ends do not fully match the called genes, so a read error is possible. V is TRBV25-1 and J is TRBJ2-5, with 7 nucleotides matching TRBD2. CDR1 is MGHDK, CDR2 SYGVNS, per germline. The CDR3 runs to 14 residues. Here the CDR3 reads CASSVPGLQGTQYF. In nucleotides, the CDR3 is TGTGCCAGCAGTGTTCCGGGACTACAAGGGACCCAGTACTTC.

This clonotype has only a few counts. The chain combines TRBV5-1 with TRBJ2-7; D not resolved. Trimming removed 0 bases from V and 6 bases from J, with 10 bases in between. The germline V gene encodes CDR1 SGHRS and CDR2 YFSETQ. This CDR3 spans 13 amino acids. DNA for the CDR3: TGCGCCAGCAGCTTGGGCTACCGCTCCGAGCAGTACTTC. Protein sequence: CASSLGYRSEQYF.

This clonotype was detected ten times or more. The chain couples TRBV2 to TRBJ1-2; perhaps TRBD1 as D (6 bases). Trimming shortened V by 8 bases and J by 2 bases, and 12 bases separated the two germline ends. Germline CDR1 SNHLY, CDR2 FYNNEI. This CDR3 contains 13 residues. The CDR3 DNA is TGTGCCAGCGGGGACAACTTAAACTATGGCTACACCTTC. It translates to CASGDNLNYGYTF.

This clonotype was seen only a few times. This sequence joins TRBV5-1 and TRBJ2-3, with D perhaps given as TRBD1 or TRBD2 (5 bases each). This CDR3 is built from 15 residues. Trimming pared 4 bases from V and 2 bases from J, leaving 14 bases between. CDR1 and CDR2 (germline): SGHRS, YFSETQ. The CDR3: CASSRRDQPTDTQYF. DNA of the CDR3: TGCGCCAGCAGCCGCCGGGACCAACCCACAGATACGCAGTATTTT.

This clonotype was seen only a few times. The chain employs TRBV20-1 and TRBJ1-1; unclear D gene. CDR1 and CDR2 (germline): DFQATT, SNEGSKA (reference sequence). This CDR3 is built from 10 residues. CDR3 protein: CSTGNTEAFF. The CDR3 nucleotides read TGCAGCACCGGGAACACTGAAGCTTTCTTT.

V is TRBV12-3 or TRBV12-4 and J is TRBJ2-7, with D possibly being TRBD1 (7 bases). This CDR3 is built from 15 residues. V dropped 1 base and J dropped 3 bases, with 13 bases sitting between them. The CDR3: CASSLGRQGGYEQYF. The CDR3 bases are TGTGCCAGCAGTTTAGGGAGACAGGGAGGCTACGAGCAGTACTTC.

The V call is TRBV10-3, the J call TRBJ2-5; D is unclear. There are 13 residues in the CDR3. Per germline, CDR1 ENHRY and CDR2 SYGVKD. Trimming cost V 5 bases and J 0 bases, with 7 bases left between them. The CDR3, as DNA: TGTGCCATCAGTAAGGAGTACCAAGAGACCCAGTACTTC. Protein: CAISKEYQETQYF.

The chain recombines TRBV7-9 with TRBJ1-2, with 9 bases aligning to TRBD1. CDR1 is SEHNR and CDR2 is FQNEAQ in the germline V gene (reference sequence). The length of the CDR3 is 15 residues. The ends lost 5 bases at V and 0 bases at J; junction bases unmatched: 4. CDR3 nucleotide sequence: TGTGCCAGCAGCAACAGGGGGCAAGCTAACTATGGCTACACCTTC. Translation: CASSNRGQANYGYTF.

This sequence joins TRBV27 and TRBJ2-1; 9 bases fit TRBD2. The V segment lost 2 bases and the J segment 9 bases; nucleotides outside the gene matches: 5. The CDR3 covers 14 residues. The V gene's germline CDR1 is MNHEY and CDR2 SMNVEV (reference sequence). The CDR3, as DNA: TGTGCCAGCAGTTTAAGGCGGGGGGGCGGTGAGCAGTTCTTC. It is translated as CASSLRRGGGEQFF.

This clonotype was counted between two and nine times. The chain uses TRBV11-1 and TRBJ2-4; TRBD1 aligns across 7 bases. The CDR3 is 14 amino acids. Germline loops: CDR1 SGHAT, CDR2 FQDESV (reference sequence). V lost 5 bases, J lost 4 bases, and 5 bases stayed unmatched. The CDR3 bases are TGTGCCAGCAGCCCCGGGACAGTGAAAAACATTCAGTACTTC. This gives the protein CASSPGTVKNIQYF.

This clonotype was counted a few times. This chain connects TRBV19 to TRBJ2-1, with 7 bases fitting TRBD1. The germline V gene has CDR1 LNHDA and CDR2 SQIVND (reference sequence). V lost 3 bases to trimming and J lost 6 bases; unmatched junction nucleotides: 5. The CDR3 contains 14 residues. The CDR3 nucleotides are TGTGCCAGTAGTATTCTGGCAGGGGGCAATGAGCAGTTCTTC. As protein: CASSILAGGNEQFF.

This clonotype has a count of ten or more. This chain uses TRBV5-6 with TRBJ2-5; D possibly corresponds to TRBD2 (7 bases). This CDR3 is built from 16 residues. V gave up 1 base and J gave up 4 bases, with 17 bases separating them. Germline V gene lookup returns CDR1 SGHDT and CDR2 YYEEEE. CDR3 bases: TGTGCCAGCAGCTTGTTCCCGGGGGGCCGGCGAGAGACCCAGTACTTC. It encodes CASSLFPGGRRETQYF.

About this clonotype: A single base separates this from a much larger clone, so it may be a read error. The V gene is TRBV12-3 or TRBV12-4, the J gene TRBJ2-6; D ambiguous. This CDR3 is built from 15 residues. The CDR3 DNA follows: TGTGCCAGCAGTCCCTTGGACCCTGGGACCAACGTCCTGACTTTC. This translates into CASSPLDPGTNVLTF.

This clonotype was observed at least ten times. The chain carries TRBV6-4 and TRBJ2-3; D might be TRBD2 (7 bases). This CDR3 is 14 amino acids long. Germline V CDR1 and CDR2: MRHNA, SNTAGT. V was shortened by 0 bases and J by 4 bases, with 8 bases between the two germline ends. CDR3 nucleotides: TGTGCCAGCAGTGACTCGGGGGGGCCAGATACGCAGTATTTT. It specifies CASSDSGGPDTQYF.